These 30 T cell receptor beta chains share one sample of origin, sequenced in a study of CD8 T cells in ankylosing spondylitis. The study's findings and limits: What seemed typical of ankylosing spondylitis blood was a TCR beta motif built from fewer than ten highly homologous variants.

MiXCR, applied by TCRdb to the 5' RACE reads, yields one record per CDR3 protein. The sample has hundreds of thousands of distinct CDR3 sequences, 12% seen once. No antigens are known for them. Sequenced input: blood, either unsorted or a sorted T cell fraction (not recorded which). These receptors were obtained from a male donor with ankylosing spondylitis.

V is TRBV20-1 and J is TRBJ1-6; tentatively, D is TRBD1 (5 bases). CDR1 is DFQATT and CDR2 is SNEGSKA in the germline V gene (reference sequence). The CDR3 contains 15 residues. Trimming pared 6 bases from V and 0 bases from J, leaving 12 bases between. The CDR3 sequence is CSAPGGSSYNSPLHF. The CDR3 nucleotides read TGCAGTGCCCCCGGGGGGAGCTCCTATAATTCACCCCTCCACTTT.

This clonotype has a count of ten or more. The V and J genes are TRBV13 and TRBJ2-7, with 8 bases lining up with TRBD1. Looked up from germline, CDR1 is PRHDT and CDR2 is FYEKMQ (reference sequence). Unmatched junction bases numbered 11, after V lost 6 bases and J lost 1 base. This CDR3 is built from 16 residues. The CDR3 sequence: CASRPSRTGWSYEQYF. The CDR3 DNA reads as TGTGCCAGCAGACCTTCAAGGACAGGGTGGTCCTACGAGCAGTACTTC.

The genes are TRBV15 and TRBJ2-7, with D hard to call. CDR1 is LNHNV and CDR2 is YYDKDF in the germline V gene (reference sequence). V gave up 0 bases and J gave up 2 bases, with 20 bases separating them. CDR3 length: 18 residues. DNA of the CDR3: TGTGCCACCAGCAGAGATGCAGTTAATCCTACGGGTCCCTACGAGCAGTACTTC. As protein: CATSRDAVNPTGPYEQYF.

This clonotype has more than one count but fewer than ten. CDR3 coding DNA: TGTGCCAGTGAAGGAGTCACTGAAGCTTTCTTT. Encoded protein: CASEGVTEAFF. The chain uses TRBV21-1 and TRBJ1-1. TRBV21-1 is labeled a pseudogene. CDR3 size: 11 residues.

This clonotype was seen more than once but under ten times. V gene TRBV4-3 combines with J gene TRBJ2-5, with TRBD2 matching over 8 bases. The germline V gene has CDR1 LGHNA and CDR2 YSLEER. V was clipped by 0 bases and J by 4 bases; unmatched bases: 7. The CDR3 extends over 16 amino acids. The CDR3: CASSQEWTSLPETQYF. Here the CDR3 DNA reads TGCGCCAGCAGCCAAGAGTGGACTAGCCTTCCAGAGACCCAGTACTTC.

This chain connects TRBV6-5 to TRBJ2-7; 10 positions match TRBD2. The trim removed 3 bases at V and 3 bases at J, leaving 5 bases unmatched. The CDR3 runs 15 residues. Germline V lookup: CDR1 MNHEY, CDR2 SVGAGI. CDR3 sequence: CASSYPRTSGYEQYF. Written as DNA, the CDR3 is TGTGCCAGCAGTTATCCCCGGACTAGCGGCTACGAGCAGTACTTC.

This clonotype was seen only a few times. The chain recombines TRBV5-1 with TRBJ1-1, with 9 positions matching TRBD1. Germline loops: CDR1 SGHRS, CDR2 YFSETQ. The ends lost 4 bases at V and 6 bases at J; junction bases unmatched: 7. CDR3 length equals 14 residues. CDR3 region: CASSPGDREAEAFF. Written as DNA, the CDR3 is TGCGCCAGCAGCCCTGGGGACAGGGAGGCTGAAGCTTTCTTT.

The V call is TRBV10-3, the J call TRBJ2-1; 7 bases agree with TRBD2. Looked up from germline, CDR1 is ENHRY and CDR2 is SYGVKD. Trimming took 0 bases from V and 3 from J; bases not matched to a gene: 8. This CDR3 has 17 amino acids. CDR3 amino acids: CAISESPRLAVYNEQFF. CDR3 DNA sequence: TGTGCCATCAGTGAGTCGCCCCGACTAGCCGTCTACAATGAGCAGTTCTTC.

The chain links TRBV2 to TRBJ1-2, with D maybe TRBD1 (6 bases). Germline CDR1 and CDR2: SNHLY and FYNNEI. The V end was cut by 7 bases, the J end by 1 base, with 13 bases between. This CDR3 comprises 14 residues. The CDR3 DNA reads TGTGCCAGCATGCAGGACAGCCTTAACTATGGCTACACCTTC. Protein: CASMQDSLNYGYTF.

J is TRBJ2-1 and V is TRBV24-1; 11 bases agree with TRBD2. Germline V CDR1 and CDR2: KGHDR, SFDVKD. This CDR3 region has 16 residues. The trim removed 3 bases at V and 0 bases at J, leaving 0 bases unmatched. The CDR3 nucleotides are TGTGCCACCAGTGATACTAGCGGGGGCTCCTACAATGAGCAGTTCTTC. Protein: CATSDTSGGSYNEQFF.

There are a few counts of this clonotype. This sequence joins TRBV5-1 and TRBJ2-2; D is ambiguous. CDR1 and CDR2 (germline): SGHRS, YFSETQ. V shed 2 bases and J shed 1 base, with 12 bases lying between them. This CDR3 is built from 16 residues. The CDR3 bases are TGCGCCAGCAGCTTTATTACATCAGGGAACACCGGGGAGCTGTTTTTT. Encoded protein: CASSFITSGNTGELFF.

V gene TRBV11-2 combines with J gene TRBJ2-3; maybe TRBD2 (5 bases). Germline V gene sequence: CDR1 SGHAT, CDR2 FQNNGV. This CDR3 contains 18 residues. The germline V and J ends were trimmed by 2 bases and 5 bases, with 23 bases remaining between them. CDR3 sequence: CASSLFLGWTPTGDTQYF. CDR3 coding DNA: TGTGCCAGCAGCTTATTCCTCGGTTGGACTCCCACCGGAGATACGCAGTATTTT.

This clonotype was counted only a few times. This chain links TRBV7-2 with TRBJ1-6, with D perhaps TRBD1 (5 bases). This CDR3 region has 11 residues. The V end was cut by 8 bases, the J end by 15 bases, with 14 bases between. CDR1 and CDR2 (germline): SGHTA, FQGNSA. The CDR3 loop reads CASGRGVLLHF. The DNA of the CDR3 is TGTGCCAGCGGACGAGGGGTCCTCCTCCACTTT.

There are many counts of this clonotype. The chain employs TRBV12-3 or TRBV12-4 and TRBJ1-1, with D maybe TRBD1 (5 bases). This CDR3 contains 14 residues. Trimming stripped 7 bases from V and 2 bases from J, with 14 bases between. This chain's CDR3 is CASTLATVNTEAFF. In DNA form, the CDR3 reads TGTGCCAGCACTCTGGCGACAGTCAACACTGAAGCTTTCTTT.

This chain joins TRBV5-1 and TRBJ2-5; perhaps TRBD1 as D (5 bases). V lost 8 bases and J 4 bases, leaving 15 bases between the germline ends. Germline lookup yields CDR1 SGHRS and CDR2 YFSETQ. This CDR3 region has 13 residues. The CDR3 sequence is CASRDSIGETQYF. As DNA, the CDR3 is TGCGCCAGTAGAGACAGCATCGGAGAGACCCAGTACTTC.

The CDR3 protein is CASSQQVRDQETQYF. The CDR3 coding sequence is TGTGCCAGCAGCCAACAGGTTAGGGACCAAGAGACCCAGTACTTC. The genes are TRBV5-6 and TRBJ2-5; maybe TRBD1 (5 bases). Deletions cut 4 bases from V and 0 bases from J, with 13 bases between. Germline CDR1 SGHDT, CDR2 YYEEEE. The CDR3 has 15 residues. Filled out from reference TRBV5-6 and TRBJ2-5, the complete variable domain reads DAGVTQSPTHLIKTRGQQVTLRCSPKSGHDTVSWYQQALGQGPQFIFQYYEEEERQRGNFPDRFSGHQFPNYSSELNVNALLLGDSALYLCASSQQVRDQETQYFGPGTRLLVL.

The chain carries TRBV5-6 and TRBJ2-5, with D tentatively TRBD1 (6 bases). The V end was cut by 2 bases, the J end by 4 bases, with 15 bases between. Germline V gene sequence: CDR1 SGHDT, CDR2 YYEEEE. This CDR3 spans 15 amino acids. This CDR3 reads CASSLLLQGRETQYF. Written as DNA, the CDR3 is TGTGCCAGCAGCTTATTACTGCAGGGGAGAGAGACCCAGTACTTC.

The chain uses TRBV5-1 and TRBJ2-1; perhaps TRBD2 as D (6 bases). Between the trimmed V and J ends, which lost 7 bases and 0 bases, there was a span of 14 bases. This CDR3 has 15 amino acids. Germline loops: CDR1 SGHRS, CDR2 YFSETQ. The CDR3 protein is CASCRTGDSYNEQFF. The DNA of the CDR3 is TGCGCCAGCTGCCGAACGGGGGACTCCTACAATGAGCAGTTCTTC.

There are many counts of this clonotype. The V call is TRBV20-1, the J call TRBJ2-7; D gene ambiguous. Per germline, CDR1 DFQATT and CDR2 SNEGSKA (reference sequence). The germline V and J ends were trimmed by 2 bases and 9 bases, with 14 bases remaining between them. The CDR3 sequence is 12 residues long. The CDR3 nucleotides read TGCAGTGCTAGACATGAAGTGGGCGGGCAGTACTTC. It is translated as CSARHEVGGQYF.

This clonotype came up many times. This CDR3 is CSASFGGWHNSPLHF. CDR3 coding DNA: TGCAGTGCTAGTTTCGGAGGGTGGCATAATTCACCCCTCCACTTT. The V gene is TRBV20-1, the J gene TRBJ1-6, with D unclear. CDR1 is DFQATT and CDR2 is SNEGSKA in the germline V gene (reference sequence). The CDR3 length is 15 residues. Trimming cost V 3 bases and J 5 bases, with 14 bases left between them.

J is TRBJ2-7 and V is TRBV7-2; perhaps TRBD2 as D (6 bases). Germline lookup yields CDR1 SGHTA and CDR2 FQGNSA. The V end was cut by 0 bases, the J end by 6 bases, with 9 bases between. The CDR3 runs 13 residues. CDR3 coding DNA: TGTGCCAGCAGCTTAGCGGGAGGTCCCGAGCAGTACTTC. This sequence encodes CASSLAGGPEQYF.

The chain combines TRBV20-1 with TRBJ2-1, with 8 positions matching TRBD1. The CDR3 runs 11 residues. Unmatched junction bases numbered 3, after V lost 4 bases and J lost 10 bases. Germline V gene sequence: CDR1 DFQATT, CDR2 SNEGSKA (reference sequence). CDR3 sequence: CSATGGREQFF. The CDR3 DNA follows: TGCAGTGCTACAGGGGGCCGGGAGCAGTTCTTC.

This clonotype was counted many times. This chain uses TRBV4-3 with TRBJ2-3, with 8 positions matching TRBD1. The CDR3 loop spans 17 amino acids. CDR1 is LGHNA and CDR2 is YSLEER in the germline V gene. V lost 4 bases, J lost 2 bases, and 11 bases stayed unmatched. In DNA form, the CDR3 reads TGCGCCAGCAGCCTTCTTTACCAGGGGGCCCTCACAGATACGCAGTATTTT. Translated: CASSLLYQGALTDTQYF.

The chain carries TRBV20-1 and TRBJ2-7; D is tentatively TRBD1 or TRBD2 (6 bases each). The length of the CDR3 is 15 residues. With 3 bases removed from V and 0 bases from J, the gap between germline ends came to 15 bases. Per the germline V gene, CDR1 is DFQATT and CDR2 is SNEGSKA (reference sequence). The CDR3 DNA is TGCAGTGCTAGCATCGGGGGCACGGGCTCCTACGAGCAGTACTTC. Amino acids: CSASIGGTGSYEQYF.

The chain employs TRBV20-1 and TRBJ2-7, with TRBD2 as a possible D gene (5 bases). The CDR3 spans 13 residues. V lost 4 bases and J 4 bases, leaving 14 bases between the germline ends. The V gene's germline CDR1 is DFQATT and CDR2 SNEGSKA (reference sequence). The DNA of the CDR3 is TGCAGTGCTACGGAGACTATCTATTACGAGCAGTACTTC. It yields the protein CSATETIYYEQYF.

The chain recombines TRBV20-1 with TRBJ1-1, with 8 bases that match TRBD1. The CDR3 consists of 12 residues. Germline V gives CDR1 DFQATT, CDR2 SNEGSKA (reference sequence). CDR3 in amino acids: CSARTGIPEAFF. The CDR3 DNA is TGCAGCGCCCGGACAGGGATCCCTGAAGCTTTCTTT.

V usage is TRBV5-6 and J usage is TRBJ2-6; no firm D call. Trimming cost V 3 bases and J 0 bases, with 10 bases left between them. The CDR3 has 16 amino acids. Germline CDR1 reads SGHDT; CDR2 reads YYEEEE. The CDR3 reads CASSYGPPSGANVLTF. The CDR3 nucleotides are TGTGCCAGCAGCTACGGACCGCCCTCTGGGGCCAACGTCCTGACTTTC.

This clonotype has just a few counts. The CDR3 here is CSASAGMNTEAFF. The CDR3 DNA reads TGCAGTGCTAGCGCAGGGATGAACACTGAAGCTTTCTTT. The chain couples TRBV20-1 to TRBJ1-1, with D perhaps TRBD1 (5 bases). The CDR3 runs 13 residues. Germline V CDR1 and CDR2: DFQATT, SNEGSKA (reference sequence). Between the trimmed V and J ends, which lost 3 bases and 0 bases, there was a span of 8 bases.

This clonotype was seen more than once but under ten times. This chain links TRBV20-1 with TRBJ2-3; D unclear. The CDR3 has 17 amino acids. In germline, CDR1 is DFQATT, CDR2 SNEGSKA (reference sequence). V dropped 5 bases and J dropped 2 bases, with 23 bases sitting between them. The CDR3 reads CSAPLGYSPPTTDTQYF. DNA for the CDR3: TGCAGTGCTCCCCTGGGTTATTCCCCCCCCACCACAGATACGCAGTATTTT.

There are many counts of this clonotype. The chain combines TRBV5-6 with TRBJ2-3; D ambiguous. The CDR3 consists of 14 residues. The V end lost 2 bases, the J end lost 2 bases, and 9 bases lay between the germline ends. Germline values: CDR1 SGHDT, CDR2 YYEEEE. In DNA form, the CDR3 reads TGTGCCAGCAGCTTCCGGGCTTCCACAGATACGCAGTATTTT. This codes for CASSFRASTDTQYF.